The clone carrying this T cell receptor beta chain has a count of ten or more. These data originate in a study of prognosis after radiotherapy for stage I lung cancer. In germline, CDR1 is SEHNR, CDR2 FQNEAQ (reference sequence). The CDR3 is made up of 13 amino acids. The V end lost 1 base, the J end lost 8 bases, and 10 bases lay between the germline ends. The genomic DNA TCR beta CDR3 region underwent two rounds of multiplex PCR. Individual primers that were specific to each TRBV and TRBJ gene served in first-round PCR. TCRdb reanalysed the multiplex PCR reads using MiXCR and keeps one entry per CDR3 protein. The table shows around 60,000 distinct CDR3 sequences, with approximately 26% occurring only once.

The clonotype was recovered from a donor over 45 with non-small cell lung cancer. The chain is built from TRBV7-9 and TRBJ2-3; no clear D gene. Sequencing was performed on PBMCs, taken before or after stereotactic body radiation therapy (not recorded which). The CDR3 DNA sequence: TGTGCCAGCAGCTTAGATGAAGGGCGTACGCAGTATTTT. Its translation: CASSLDEGRTQYF. Using reference TRBV7-9 and TRBJ2-3 for the parts outside the CDR3, the full variable domain is DTGVSQNPRHKITKRGQNVTFRCDPISEHNRLYWYRQTLGQGPEFLTYFQNEAQLEKSRLLSDRFSAERPKGSFSTLEIQRTEQGDSAMYLCASSLDEGRTQYFGPGTRLTVL.